This entry lists 7 T cell receptor beta chains sequenced from one sample in a study of pediatric ulcerative colitis (dated by TCRdb to the late 2010s). During colonoscopy, one to two pinch biopsies were obtained from the rectum for research purposes. The method was the immunoSEQ multiplex PCR assay. In its TCRdb copy, this immuneACCESS table keeps in-frame sequences only and misses some clones. Where compared with another copy, unresolved V genes explain less than half of these, and the others have no known cause. A total of more than 15,000 clones appear in this sample, roughly 70% of them only once. 3.4% of the sample comes from the top ten. Sequencing used gut tissue. Receptors originate from a girl aged 5 to 17 with moderate ulcerative colitis.

V usage is TRBV5-1 and J usage is TRBJ2-3, with 9 bases matching TRBD2. The V gene's germline CDR1 is SGHRS and CDR2 YFSETQ. The CDR3 extends over 16 amino acids. V shed 0 bases and J 2 bases; nucleotides not matched to a gene: 4. The CDR3 sequence: CASSLGLADITDTQYF. The CDR3 DNA reads TGCGCCAGCAGCTTGGGACTAGCGGACATCACAGATACGCAGTATTTT. The full variable domain, its missing parts supplied by reference TRBV5-1 and TRBJ2-3, is KAGVTQTPRYLIKTRGQQVTLSCSPISGHRSVSWYQQTPGQGLQFLFEYFSETQRNKGNFPGRFSGRQFSNSRSEMNVSTLELGDSALYLCASSLGLADITDTQYFGPGTRLTVL.

V is TRBV7-9 and J is TRBJ1-6; TRBD1 matches 12 bases. This CDR3 is 18 amino acids long. V was pared by 4 bases and J by 3 bases, with 7 bases of the junction left unmatched. From germline, CDR1 is SEHNR and CDR2 FQNEAQ (reference sequence). In nucleotides, the CDR3 is TGTGCCAGCAGCTCCTCCGGGACAGGGGGCTTCTATAATTCACCCCTCCACTTT. Its protein is CASSSSGTGGFYNSPLHF.

V usage is TRBV30 and J usage is TRBJ2-3, with TRBD2 identical over 7 bases. The CDR3 length is 15 residues. V shed 1 base, J shed 2 bases, and the junction held 6 bases outside the gene matches. Germline loops: CDR1 GTSNPN, CDR2 SVGIG (reference sequence). CDR3 in DNA: TGTGCCTGGAGTGGAACTAGCGCGTACACAGATACGCAGTATTTT. It encodes CAWSGTSAYTDTQYF. Using reference TRBV30 and TRBJ2-3 for the parts outside the CDR3, the full variable domain is SQTIHQWPATLVQPVGSPLSLECTVEGTSNPNLYWYRQAAGRGLQLLFYSVGIGQISSEVPQNLSASRPQDRQFILSSKKLLLSDSGFYLCAWSGTSAYTDTQYFGPGTRLTVL.

This chain joins TRBV5-3 and TRBJ2-3, with 7 bases fitting TRBD1. TRBV5-3 is an ORF; its function is uncertain. J gave up 4 bases and V 0 bases, and 5 bases lay outside the gene matches. The CDR3 contains 15 residues. The CDR3 DNA follows: TGTGCCAGAAGCTTGGAGACAGGGATCCCAGATACGCAGTATTTT. Protein sequence: CARSLETGIPDTQYF.

The chain links TRBV9 to TRBJ2-2; D unresolved. Looked up from germline, CDR1 is SGDLS and CDR2 is YYNGEE. V was cut by 4 bases and J by 5 bases, with 15 bases left in between. This CDR3 contains 15 residues. Here the CDR3 DNA reads TGTGCCAGCAGCCCATGGACGCTAGGGACCGGGGAGCTGTTTTTT. Its translation is CASSPWTLGTGELFF.

The V and J genes are TRBV28 and TRBJ2-3; the match to TRBD2 covers 7 bases. The germline CDR1 and CDR2 sequences are MDHEN and SYDVKM. The CDR3 runs to 14 residues. The J segment lost 3 bases and the V segment lost 3 bases, leaving 3 bases of the junction unmatched. The CDR3 loop is CASSLAGVTDTQYF. For the CDR3, the DNA is TGTGCCAGCAGTTTGGCGGGAGTGACAGATACGCAGTATTTT.

V is TRBV7-8 and J is TRBJ2-1; D perhaps matches TRBD1 (6 bases). The CDR3 has 16 residues. Germline CDR1 and CDR2: SGHVS and FQNEAQ. V lost 4 bases and J lost 12, with 25 bases in between. Here the CDR3 reads CASSSENRQTSRGQFF. As DNA, the CDR3 is TGTGCCAGCAGCTCCGAAAATAGACAGACGAGCAGGGGGCAGTTCTTC.